The 21 T cell receptor beta chains given below trace back to one sample, sequenced in a study of regulatory T cells in long-lasting Graves disease. Time point indicated: persistent/refractory GD, antithyroid drugs over 5 years with positive TRAb. RNA from PBMCs was the source of the TCR library. CDR3 regions were amplified by Arm-PCR using iRepertoire HTBI primers to build TCR beta libraries. In TCRdb, the multiplex PCR reads were re-called with MiXCR into one record per CDR3 protein. The profile covers a few hundred thousand distinct CDR3 sequences, with around 20% appearing a single time and about 13% taken by the ten largest. The sequenced sample was peripheral blood mononuclear cells (PBMCs), obtained when the disease was refractory, from a patient treated with antithyroid drugs. The receptors were gathered from a female donor with Graves disease.

The rearrangement links TRBV7-3 to TRBJ2-7; 7 nucleotides match TRBD2. With V trimmed by 1 base and J by 2 bases, 5 bases remained unmatched. The CDR3 totals 15 residues. CDR1 SGHTA and CDR2 FQGTGA come from the germline V gene. The CDR3 spells CASSLKLASPYEQYF. The CDR3 bases are TGTGCCAGCAGCTTAAAACTAGCGAGCCCCTACGAGCAGTACTTC. Full variable domain (rest looked up from reference TRBV7-3 and TRBJ2-7): GAGVSQTPSNKVTEKGKYVELRCDPISGHTALYWYRQSLGQGPEFLIYFQGTGAADDSGLPNDRFFAVRPEGSVSTLKIQRTERGDSAVYLCASSLKLASPYEQYFGPGTRLTVT.

V usage is TRBV5-1 and J usage is TRBJ2-1, with D possibly being TRBD2 (5 bases). V lost 3 bases to trimming and J lost 7 bases, with 11 bases between them. The CDR3 is made up of 13 amino acids. Per germline, CDR1 SGHRS and CDR2 YFSETQ. CDR3 in amino acids: CASSYGMGNEQFF. As DNA, the CDR3 is TGCGCCAGCAGCTACGGGATGGGGAATGAGCAGTTCTTC.

This clonotype was detected many times. The chain links TRBV12-3 or TRBV12-4 to TRBJ2-7; 9 positions agree with TRBD1. The J segment lost 3 bases and the V segment lost 4 bases, leaving 10 bases of the junction unmatched. The CDR3 extends over 16 amino acids. CDR3 sequence: CASSYTGGTGFYEQYF. As DNA, the CDR3 is TGTGCCAGCAGTTATACTGGTGGGACAGGGTTCTACGAGCAGTACTTC.

This clonotype was counted at least ten times. J is TRBJ1-5 and V is TRBV29-1; 12 bases line up with TRBD1. The germline gives CDR1 SQVTM, CDR2 ANQGSEA. The CDR3 is 13 residues long. After removal of 8 bases from V and 7 bases from J, the junction contained 6 bases not matched to a gene. The CDR3 sequence: CSPRGTGGQPQHF. The CDR3 DNA reads TGCAGCCCCCGGGGGACAGGGGGCCAGCCCCAGCATTTT.

The chain carries TRBV5-1 and TRBJ2-7; D is unresolved. The CDR3 has 15 amino acids. Germline-derived CDR1 and CDR2 are SGHRS and YFSETQ. V was trimmed by 1 base and J by 0 bases, leaving 11 bases between them. CDR3: CASSLNEISSYEQYF. The CDR3 coding sequence is TGCGCCAGCAGCTTGAACGAGATCAGCTCCTACGAGCAGTACTTC.

In its sample, this clonotype was seen many times. The rearrangement uses TRBV28 and TRBJ1-2; TRBD1 is a possible D gene (5 bases). CDR3 length: 11 amino acids. Germline CDR1 reads MDHEN; CDR2 reads SYDVKM. The ends were cut back, 8 bases at V and 2 bases at J, with 6 bases in the middle. CDR3 DNA sequence: TGTGCCAGCTGGGGGAACTATGGCTACACCTTC. Its protein product is CASWGNYGYTF.

This clonotype was detected many times. The chain couples TRBV28 to TRBJ1-4, with D perhaps matching TRBD1 (5 bases). V was clipped by 6 bases and J by 0 bases, with 23 bases between them. The CDR3 spans 19 residues. Germline V CDR1 and CDR2: MDHEN, SYDVKM. CDR3: CASSTWRGGALATNEKLFF. CDR3 coding DNA: TGTGCCAGCAGCACCTGGCGGGGAGGGGCCCTTGCAACTAATGAAAAACTGTTTTTT.

This clonotype was seen just once. The CDR3, as DNA: TGTGCCAGCAGTGGGACTAGCGGGACGAGCTCCTACGAGCAGTACTTC. This sequence encodes CASSGTSGTSSYEQYF. V usage is TRBV2 and J usage is TRBJ2-7, with 12 positions matching TRBD2. V was clipped by 4 bases and J by 0 bases; unmatched bases: 4. There are 16 residues in the CDR3. Germline CDR1 SNHLY, CDR2 FYNNEI.

This clonotype was found many times. The J gene is TRBJ2-7, the V gene TRBV6-5; 8 nucleotides line up with TRBD2. Germline assignment: CDR1 MNHEY and CDR2 SVGAGI. This CDR3 comprises 12 residues. The J segment lost 7 bases and the V segment lost 4 bases, leaving 3 bases of the junction unmatched. The DNA of the CDR3 is TGTGCCAGCAGTTCCTTAGCGGGGGAGCAGTACTTC. Translation: CASSSLAGEQYF.

This sequence joins TRBV18 and TRBJ1-5; TRBD1 matches 11 bases. CDR3 size: 16 residues. CDR1 and CDR2 (germline): KGHSH, LQKENI. Unmatched junction bases numbered 8, after V lost 6 bases and J lost 4 bases. CDR3 nucleotide sequence: TGTGCCAGCTCTCAGGCCGGGACAGGGGGTAATCAGCCCCAGCATTTT. Its translation is CASSQAGTGGNQPQHF.

This clonotype was picked up many times. This chain links TRBV20-1 with TRBJ1-1, with 8 bases matching TRBD1. Germline V gene sequence: CDR1 DFQATT, CDR2 SNEGSKA (reference sequence). This CDR3 is built from 17 residues. V shed 0 bases and J 0 bases; nucleotides not matched to a gene: 9. The CDR3 bases are TGCAGTGCTAGAGATGGTGCAGGGGGCTTAATGAACACTGAAGCTTTCTTT. Its translation: CSARDGAGGLMNTEAFF.

The rearrangement joins TRBV19 to TRBJ1-1; weak D call: TRBD1 (5 bases). Germline values: CDR1 LNHDA, CDR2 SQIVND (reference sequence). The V end was cut by 6 bases, the J end by 1 base, with 9 bases between. The CDR3 loop spans 13 amino acids. In nucleotides, the CDR3 is TGTGCCAGTAGGACGACAGAGAACACTGAAGCTTTCTTT. This encodes CASRTTENTEAFF.

In regard to this clonotype: Since a far larger clone is one base different, this is likely a read error. This chain links TRBV28 with TRBJ2-5, with 10 bases lining up with TRBD2. V lost 3 bases, J lost 11 bases, and 12 bases stayed unmatched. CDR1 and CDR2 from the germline V gene are MDHEN and SYDVKM. This CDR3 spans 15 amino acids. The CDR3 sequence: CASSFPSSGSHEQYF. The DNA of the CDR3 is TGTGCCAGCAGTTTCCCGTCTAGCGGGAGCCATGAGCAGTACTTC.

The rearrangement links TRBV9 to TRBJ2-7, with no clear D. The CDR3 is 15 amino acids. Germline CDR1 SGDLS, CDR2 YYNGEE. The V end lost 0 bases, the J end lost 5 bases, and 15 bases lay between the germline ends. The CDR3 coding sequence is TGTGCCAGCAGCGTAGCTGTGAACAGTAGACACGAGCAGTACTTC. This codes for CASSVAVNSRHEQYF.

This clonotype has a count of ten or more. This sequence joins TRBV6-1 and TRBJ1-2; 8 bases map to TRBD1. The germline gives CDR1 MNHNS, CDR2 SASEGT. The trim removed 7 bases at V and 3 bases at J, leaving 10 bases unmatched. There are 15 residues in the CDR3. The CDR3 DNA is TGTGCCAGCACCCTTGGACAGGGCTCCGACTATGGCTACACCTTC. This gives the protein CASTLGQGSDYGYTF.

The chain joins TRBV5-1 to TRBJ2-2; 10 bases match TRBD2. The germline gives CDR1 SGHRS, CDR2 YFSETQ. CDR3 length equals 16 residues. V was pared by 5 bases and J by 1 base, with 5 bases of the junction left unmatched. The CDR3 is CASRFLAGENTGELFF. The CDR3 DNA reads TGCGCCAGCAGATTCCTAGCGGGAGAGAACACCGGGGAGCTGTTTTTT.

This clonotype was detected ten times or more. The chain has TRBV20-1 and TRBJ2-4; D is unresolved. Trimming took 8 bases from V and 3 from J, leaving 8 bases between them. There are 11 residues in the CDR3. Germline values: CDR1 DFQATT, CDR2 SNEGSKA (reference sequence). In DNA, the CDR3 is TGCAGTTCACTGGTCAAAAACATTCAGTACTTC. Its protein is CSSLVKNIQYF.

This clonotype was seen at least ten times. The CDR3 nucleotides are TGTGCCAGCAGCTTCCGGACTAGCGGGGCCGCGGGGAATCCCGGGGAGCTGTTTTTT. It yields the protein CASSFRTSGAAGNPGELFF. This chain links TRBV11-3 with TRBJ2-2; 12 positions agree with TRBD2. Germline loops: CDR1 SGHNT, CDR2 YENEEA. The J segment lost 6 bases and the V segment lost 3 bases, leaving 14 bases of the junction unmatched. The CDR3 spans 19 residues. The variable domain in full, completed from reference TRBV11-3 and TRBJ2-2, reads EAGVVQSPRYKIIEKKQPVAFWCNPISGHNTLYWYLQNLGQGPELLIRYENEEAVDDSQLPKDRFSAERLKGVDSTLKIQPAELGDSAVYLCASSFRTSGAAGNPGELFFGEGSRLTVL.

This clonotype was seen many times. The DNA of the CDR3 is TGCAGCGTTGAGATGGACAGACCCTACGAGCAGTACTTC. Protein sequence: CSVEMDRPYEQYF. The chain carries TRBV29-1 and TRBJ2-7; D is perhaps TRBD1 (6 bases). This CDR3 contains 13 residues. In germline, CDR1 is SQVTM, CDR2 ANQGSEA. The V end was cut by 3 bases, the J end by 2 bases, with 11 bases between.

A few counts support this clonotype. The chain joins TRBV20-1 to TRBJ1-5, with 11 bases that match TRBD1. Germline-derived CDR1 and CDR2 are DFQATT and SNEGSKA (reference sequence). With 7 bases clipped from V and 5 bases from J, the junction kept 7 bases outside the gene matches. CDR3 length: 14 residues. The CDR3 spells CSVGPGQGDQPQHF. The CDR3 DNA sequence: TGCAGTGTTGGGCCGGGACAGGGGGATCAGCCCCAGCATTTT.

About this clonotype: This may stem from a read error, because a much larger clone lies one nucleotide away. The chain uses TRBV20-1 and TRBJ1-4; maybe TRBD1 (5 bases). Trimming took off 8 bases at V and 5 bases at J, with 15 bases between the two ends. CDR3 size: 13 residues. Germline-derived CDR1 and CDR2 are DFQATT and SNEGSKA (reference sequence). The CDR3 DNA reads as TGCAGTACTCCGGGACTGTGGAATGAAAAACTGTTTTTT. Translating gives CSTPGLWNEKLFF.